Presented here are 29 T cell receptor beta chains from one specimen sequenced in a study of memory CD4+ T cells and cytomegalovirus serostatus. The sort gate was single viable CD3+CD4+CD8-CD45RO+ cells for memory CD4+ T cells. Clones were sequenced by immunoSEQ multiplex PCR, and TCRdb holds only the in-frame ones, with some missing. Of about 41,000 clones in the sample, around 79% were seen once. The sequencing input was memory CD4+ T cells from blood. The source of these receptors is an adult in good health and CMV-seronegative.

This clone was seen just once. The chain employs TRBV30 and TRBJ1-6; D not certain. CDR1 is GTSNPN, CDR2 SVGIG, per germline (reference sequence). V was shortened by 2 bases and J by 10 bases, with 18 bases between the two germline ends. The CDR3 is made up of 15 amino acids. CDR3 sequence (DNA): TGTGCCTGGAGTACCAGTTCTCTAAATAGGTCACCCCTCCACTTT. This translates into CAWSTSSLNRSPLHF.

CDR3 region: CASSLYAGFYNEQFF. The CDR3 bases are TGTGCCAGCAGCTTGTATGCGGGGTTCTACAATGAGCAGTTCTTC. This sequence joins TRBV5-4 and TRBJ2-1; TRBD2 might be the D (6 bases). This CDR3 region has 15 residues. V was shortened by 1 base and J by 3 bases, with 11 bases between the two germline ends. Germline assignment: CDR1 SGHNT and CDR2 YYREEE (reference sequence).

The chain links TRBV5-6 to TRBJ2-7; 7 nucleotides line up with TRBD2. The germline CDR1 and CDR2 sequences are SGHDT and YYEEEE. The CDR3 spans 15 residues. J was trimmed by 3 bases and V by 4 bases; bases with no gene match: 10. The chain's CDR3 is CASSPGPRGDYEQYF. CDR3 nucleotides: TGTGCCAGCAGCCCGGGGCCACGGGGGGACTACGAGCAGTACTTC. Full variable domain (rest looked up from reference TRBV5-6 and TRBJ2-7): DAGVTQSPTHLIKTRGQQVTLRCSPKSGHDTVSWYQQALGQGPQFIFQYYEEEERQRGNFPDRFSGHQFPNYSSELNVNALLLGDSALYLCASSPGPRGDYEQYFGPGTRLTVT.

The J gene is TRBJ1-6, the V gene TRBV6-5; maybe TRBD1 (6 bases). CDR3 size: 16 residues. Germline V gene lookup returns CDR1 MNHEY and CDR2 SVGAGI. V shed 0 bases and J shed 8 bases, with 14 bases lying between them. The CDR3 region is CASSYSYGGADSPLHF. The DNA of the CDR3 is TGTGCCAGCAGTTACTCTTACGGGGGCGCCGATTCACCCCTCCACTTT.

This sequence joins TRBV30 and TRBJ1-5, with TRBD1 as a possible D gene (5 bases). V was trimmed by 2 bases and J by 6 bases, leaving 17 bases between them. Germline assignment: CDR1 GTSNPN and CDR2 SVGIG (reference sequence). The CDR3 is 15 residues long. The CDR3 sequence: CAWSLAGHAGQPQHF. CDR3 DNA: TGTGCCTGGAGTTTAGCAGGGCACGCCGGTCAGCCCCAGCATTTT.

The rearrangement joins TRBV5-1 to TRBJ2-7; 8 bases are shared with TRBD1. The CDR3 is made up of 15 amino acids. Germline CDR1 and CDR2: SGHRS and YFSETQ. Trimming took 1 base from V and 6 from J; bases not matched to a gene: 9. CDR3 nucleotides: TGCGCCAGCAGCTTGCTGCAGGGGGCTAGGGGCGAGCAGTACTTC. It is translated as CASSLLQGARGEQYF.

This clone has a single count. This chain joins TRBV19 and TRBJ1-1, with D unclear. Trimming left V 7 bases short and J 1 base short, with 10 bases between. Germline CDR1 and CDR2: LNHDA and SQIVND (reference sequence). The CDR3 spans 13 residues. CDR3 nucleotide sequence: TGTGCCAGTATGTACGGAACGAACACTGAAGCTTTCTTT. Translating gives CASMYGTNTEAFF.

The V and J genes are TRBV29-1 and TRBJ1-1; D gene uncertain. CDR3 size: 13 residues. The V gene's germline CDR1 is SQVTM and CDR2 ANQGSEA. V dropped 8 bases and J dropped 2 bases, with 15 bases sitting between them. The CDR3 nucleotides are TGCAGCTTCGGAGTTTCGGGTAACACTGAAGCTTTCTTT. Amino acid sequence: CSFGVSGNTEAFF.

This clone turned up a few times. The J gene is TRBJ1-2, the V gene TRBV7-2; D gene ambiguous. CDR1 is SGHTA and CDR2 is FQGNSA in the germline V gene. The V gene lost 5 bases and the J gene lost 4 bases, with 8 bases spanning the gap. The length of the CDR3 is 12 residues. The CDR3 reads CASSVDGYGYTF. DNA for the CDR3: TGTGCCAGCAGCGTGGACGGCTATGGCTACACCTTC.

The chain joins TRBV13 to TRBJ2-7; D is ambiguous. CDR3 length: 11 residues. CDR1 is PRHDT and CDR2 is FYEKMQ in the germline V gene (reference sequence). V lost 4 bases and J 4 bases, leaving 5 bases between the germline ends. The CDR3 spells CASSYRYEQYF. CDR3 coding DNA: TGTGCCAGCAGCTATAGATACGAGCAGTACTTC. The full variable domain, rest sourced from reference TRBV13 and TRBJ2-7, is AAGVIQSPRHLIKEKRETATLKCYPIPRHDTVYWYQQGPGQDPQFLISFYEKMQSDKGSIPDRFSAQQFSDYHSELNMSSLELGDSALYFCASSYRYEQYFGPGTRLTVT.

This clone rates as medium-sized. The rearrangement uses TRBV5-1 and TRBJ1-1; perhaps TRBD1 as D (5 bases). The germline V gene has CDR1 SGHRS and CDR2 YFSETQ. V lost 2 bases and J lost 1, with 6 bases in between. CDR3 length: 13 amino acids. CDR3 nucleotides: TGCGCCAGCAGCTTCGGGGGGAACACTGAAGCTTTCTTT. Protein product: CASSFGGNTEAFF.

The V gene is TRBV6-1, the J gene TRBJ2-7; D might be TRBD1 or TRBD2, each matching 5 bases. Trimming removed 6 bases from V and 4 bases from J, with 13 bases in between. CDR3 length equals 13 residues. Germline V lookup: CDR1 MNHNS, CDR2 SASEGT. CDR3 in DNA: TGTGCCAGCAGACCTGGGGGTTGGTACGAGCAGTACTTC. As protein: CASRPGGWYEQYF.

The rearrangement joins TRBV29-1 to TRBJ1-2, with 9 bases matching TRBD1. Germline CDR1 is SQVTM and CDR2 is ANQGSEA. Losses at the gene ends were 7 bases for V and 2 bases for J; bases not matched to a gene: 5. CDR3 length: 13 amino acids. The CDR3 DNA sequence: TGCAGCGCGGACAGGGGAGGAAACTATGGCTACACCTTC. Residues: CSADRGGNYGYTF. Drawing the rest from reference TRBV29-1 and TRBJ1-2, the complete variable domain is SAVISQKPSRDICQRGTSLTIQCQVDSQVTMMFWYRQQPGQSLTLIATANQGSEATYESGFVIDKFPISRPNLTFSTLTVSNMSPEDSSIYLCSADRGGNYGYTFGSGTRLTVV.

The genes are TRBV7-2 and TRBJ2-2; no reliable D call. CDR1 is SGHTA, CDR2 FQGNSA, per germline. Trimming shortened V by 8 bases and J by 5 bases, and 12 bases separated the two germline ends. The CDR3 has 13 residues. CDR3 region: CASSEVGTGELFF. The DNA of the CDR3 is TGTGCCAGCTCGGAAGTGGGAACCGGGGAGCTGTTTTTT.

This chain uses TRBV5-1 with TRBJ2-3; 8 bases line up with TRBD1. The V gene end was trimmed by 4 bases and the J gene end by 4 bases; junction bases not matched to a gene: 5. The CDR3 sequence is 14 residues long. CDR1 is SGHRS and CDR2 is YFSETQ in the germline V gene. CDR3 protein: CASSRDRRPDTQYF. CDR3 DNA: TGCGCCAGCAGCAGGGACAGGCGCCCAGATACGCAGTATTTT.

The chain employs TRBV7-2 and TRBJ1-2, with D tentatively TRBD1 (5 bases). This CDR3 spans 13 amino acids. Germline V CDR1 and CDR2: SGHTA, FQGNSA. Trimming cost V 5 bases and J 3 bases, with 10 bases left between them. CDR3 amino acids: CASSPDRDYGYTF. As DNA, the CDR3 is TGTGCCAGCAGCCCCGACAGAGACTATGGCTACACCTTC.

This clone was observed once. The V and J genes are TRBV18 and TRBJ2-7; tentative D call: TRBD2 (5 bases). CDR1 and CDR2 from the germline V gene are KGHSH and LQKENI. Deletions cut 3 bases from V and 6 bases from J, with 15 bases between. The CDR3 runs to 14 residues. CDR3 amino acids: CASSPLSGSGEQYF. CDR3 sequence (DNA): TGTGCCAGCTCACCCCTTTCGGGGTCGGGCGAGCAGTACTTC.

The CDR3 loop is CASSERPTKNTEAFF. The CDR3 nucleotides are TGTGCCAGCAGTGAGCGACCGACCAAGAACACTGAAGCTTTCTTT. The gene calls are TRBV6-1 and TRBJ1-1; unclear D gene. The germline CDR1 and CDR2 sequences are MNHNS and SASEGT. Between the trimmed V and J ends, which lost 3 bases and 1 base, there was a span of 12 bases. This CDR3 is 15 amino acids long.

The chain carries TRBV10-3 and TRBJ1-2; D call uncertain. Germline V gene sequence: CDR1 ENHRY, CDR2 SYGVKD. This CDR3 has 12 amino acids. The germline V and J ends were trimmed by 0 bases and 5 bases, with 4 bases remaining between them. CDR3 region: CAISESSYGYTF. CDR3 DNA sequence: TGTGCCATCAGTGAGTCGAGTTATGGCTACACCTTC.

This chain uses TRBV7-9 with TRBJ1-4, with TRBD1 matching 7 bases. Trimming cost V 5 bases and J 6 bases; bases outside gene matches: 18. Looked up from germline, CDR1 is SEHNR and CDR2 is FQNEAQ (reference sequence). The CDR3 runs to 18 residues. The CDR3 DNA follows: TGTGCCAGCAGCGAACACTTAATGGGGCGAGGGGGCTATGAAAAACTGTTTTTT. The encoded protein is CASSEHLMGRGGYEKLFF.

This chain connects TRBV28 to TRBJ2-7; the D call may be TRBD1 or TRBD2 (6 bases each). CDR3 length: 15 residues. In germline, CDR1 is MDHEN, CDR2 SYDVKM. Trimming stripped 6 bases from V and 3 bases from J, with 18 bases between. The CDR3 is CASSPWGARSYEQYF. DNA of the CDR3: TGTGCCAGCAGCCCGTGGGGGGCCCGGAGCTACGAGCAGTACTTC. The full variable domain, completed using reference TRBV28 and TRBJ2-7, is DVKVTQSSRYLVKRTGEKVFLECVQDMDHENMFWYRQDPGLGLRLIYFSYDVKMKEKGDIPEGYSVSREKKERFSLILESASTNQTSMYLCASSPWGARSYEQYFGPGTRLTVT.

The CDR3 nucleotides read TGTGCCAGCAGTTACCCACAGGGTGTCGGCTACGAGCAGTACTTC. It codes for CASSYPQGVGYEQYF. The chain combines TRBV6-6 with TRBJ2-7; possible D gene TRBD1, 6 bases. The CDR3 length is 15 residues. CDR1 and CDR2 from the germline V gene are MNHNY and SVGAGI (reference sequence). V dropped 2 bases and J dropped 3 bases, with 14 bases sitting between them.

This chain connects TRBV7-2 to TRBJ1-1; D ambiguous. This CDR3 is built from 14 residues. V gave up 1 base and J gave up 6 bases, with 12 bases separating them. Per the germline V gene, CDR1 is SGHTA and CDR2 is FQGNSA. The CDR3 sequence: CASSLVWQSSEAFF. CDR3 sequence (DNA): TGTGCCAGCAGCTTAGTGTGGCAGAGTTCTGAAGCTTTCTTT.

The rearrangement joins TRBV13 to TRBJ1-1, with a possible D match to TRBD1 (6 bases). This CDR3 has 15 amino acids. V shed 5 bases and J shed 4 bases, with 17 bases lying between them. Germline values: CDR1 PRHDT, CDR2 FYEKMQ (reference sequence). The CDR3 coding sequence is TGTGCCAGCAGCATGTCCGGGGCAGGGGCCACTGAAGCTTTCTTT. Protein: CASSMSGAGATEAFF.

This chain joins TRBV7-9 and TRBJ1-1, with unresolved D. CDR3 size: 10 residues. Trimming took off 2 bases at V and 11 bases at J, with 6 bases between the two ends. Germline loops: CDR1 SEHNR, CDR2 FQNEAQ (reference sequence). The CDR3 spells CASSLFPAFF. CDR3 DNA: TGTGCCAGCAGCTTATTTCCGGCTTTCTTT.

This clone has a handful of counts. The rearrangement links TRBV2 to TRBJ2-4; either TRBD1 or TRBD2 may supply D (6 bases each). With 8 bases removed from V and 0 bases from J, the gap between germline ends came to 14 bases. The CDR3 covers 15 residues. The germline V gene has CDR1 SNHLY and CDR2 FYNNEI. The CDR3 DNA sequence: TGTGCCAGCTGTCCCCGGGGGCTAGCCAAAAACATTCAGTACTTC. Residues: CASCPRGLAKNIQYF.

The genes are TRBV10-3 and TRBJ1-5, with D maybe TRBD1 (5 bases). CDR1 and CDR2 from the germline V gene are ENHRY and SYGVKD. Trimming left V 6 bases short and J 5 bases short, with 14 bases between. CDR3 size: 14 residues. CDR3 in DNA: TGTGCCATCAGCGGGGGGGTAGGGGATCAGCCCCAGCATTTT. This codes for CAISGGVGDQPQHF.

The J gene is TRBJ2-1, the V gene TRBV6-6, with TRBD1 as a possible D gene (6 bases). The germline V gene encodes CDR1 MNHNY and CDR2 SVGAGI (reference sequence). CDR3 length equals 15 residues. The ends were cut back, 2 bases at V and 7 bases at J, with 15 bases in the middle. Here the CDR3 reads CASSYMWGPKNEQFF. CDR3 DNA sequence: TGTGCCAGCAGTTACATGTGGGGGCCTAAGAATGAGCAGTTCTTC.

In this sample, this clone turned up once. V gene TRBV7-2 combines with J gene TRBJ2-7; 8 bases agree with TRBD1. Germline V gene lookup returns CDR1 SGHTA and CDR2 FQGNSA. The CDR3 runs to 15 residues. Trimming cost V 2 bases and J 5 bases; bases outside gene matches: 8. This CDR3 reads CASSLSGTGPHEQYF. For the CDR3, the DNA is TGTGCCAGCAGCTTAAGTGGGACAGGTCCCCACGAGCAGTACTTC.